This TCR beta chain emerged from a study of blood T cell repertoires in COVID-19. Study-wide background: Samples came from the United States, Italy and Spain, spanning acute and convalescent COVID-19.

Original methodology: Reference gene primer amplification yielded estimated nucleated cell counts. Profiled with immunoSEQ multiplex PCR; TCRdb holds only in-frame clones, not every one. V and J calls plus clone size are reproduced from that table; the DNA served to infer D and trimming. This table has some 100,000 clones, 70% to 90% appearing once. Seattle patients were enrolled during active infection and followed longitudinally. V was pared by 4 bases and J by 5 bases, with 10 bases between. Germline CDR1 and CDR2: SGHNT and YYREEE (reference sequence). This CDR3 is built from 12 residues. The sequencing input was peripheral blood. The chain employs TRBV5-4 and TRBJ2-7; TRBD1 might be the D (5 bases). The TCR comes from a middle-aged man with COVID-19, enrolled during active disease. The CDR3 DNA reads as TGTGCCAGCAGCCGGCAGGGCGACGAGCAGTACTTC. Its protein product is CASSRQGDEQYF.